This TCR beta chain was found in a study of identical twins. This CDR3 comprises 14 residues. V lost 3 bases and J 8 bases, leaving 14 bases between the germline ends. Germline V lookup: CDR1 SEHNR, CDR2 FQNEAQ (reference sequence). One entry per CDR3 protein, called by TCRdb with MiXCR from the 5' RACE reads. This repertoire shows approximately 700,000 distinct CDR3 sequences, roughly 6% found once; its top ten account for approximately 1.6%. The gene calls are TRBV7-9 and TRBJ2-1; D is possibly TRBD1 (5 bases). Sequencing was performed on naive T cells sorted from blood. This receptor was obtained from a man in his late teens or twenties in good health. The CDR3 region has the DNA TGTGCCAGCAGCTTGGGGCTGGGATGGGATGAGCAGTTCTTC. Translated, it gives CASSLGLGWDEQFF.